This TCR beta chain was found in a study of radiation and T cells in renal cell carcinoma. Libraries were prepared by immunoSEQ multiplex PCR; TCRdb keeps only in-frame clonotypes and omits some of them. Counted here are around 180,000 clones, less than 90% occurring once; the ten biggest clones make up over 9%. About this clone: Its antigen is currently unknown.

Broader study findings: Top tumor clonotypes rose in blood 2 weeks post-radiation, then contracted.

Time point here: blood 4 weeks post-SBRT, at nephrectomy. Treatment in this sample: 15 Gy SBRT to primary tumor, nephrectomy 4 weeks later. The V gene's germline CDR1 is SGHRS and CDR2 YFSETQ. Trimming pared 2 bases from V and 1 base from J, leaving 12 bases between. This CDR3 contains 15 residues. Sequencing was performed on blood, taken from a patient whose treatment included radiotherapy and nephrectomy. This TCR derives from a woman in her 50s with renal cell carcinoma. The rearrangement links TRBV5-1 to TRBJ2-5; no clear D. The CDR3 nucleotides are TGCGCCAGCAGCTTAAGTTCCGGCAGCCAAGAGACCCAGTACTTC. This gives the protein CASSLSSGSQETQYF.